The entry below gives a single TCR beta chain sequence along with its context. This sample was included in a study of T cell responses to AZD1222 COVID-19 vaccine. The assay was immunoSEQ multiplex PCR, and TCRdb's table has in-frame clones only and misses some. The sample includes about 120,000 clones, around 93% of them seen just once. The specimen was peripheral blood, collected 28 days after the second AZD1222 dose. The receptor comes from an adult who received the AZD1222 COVID-19 vaccine.

CDR3 bases: TGTGCCTGGGGACGCCGGGGCTCCGCTAACTATGGCTACACCTTC. Translated, it gives CAWGRRGSANYGYTF. This chain uses TRBV30 with TRBJ1-2; TRBD1 might be the D (5 bases). Germline assignment: CDR1 GTSNPN and CDR2 SVGIG (reference sequence). V was trimmed by 5 bases and J by 0 bases, leaving 16 bases between them. The length of the CDR3 is 15 residues.